This TCR beta chain appears in the sequencing data of a study of blood T cell repertoires in COVID-19. Study details: The analysed material was cDNA or gDNA that came from T cells, B-cell-depleted T cells, or PBMCs.

The CDR3 loop spans 13 amino acids. In germline, CDR1 is SGHTA, CDR2 FQGTGA. V shed 4 bases and J shed 2 bases, with 8 bases lying between them. Original methodology: Estimates of nucleated cell counts were drawn from the amplification of reference gene primers. The method was immunoSEQ multiplex PCR; TCRdb's version includes in-frame clones alone and lacks a portion of them. V, J and clone size are those of that table, while D and trimming were read from the DNA. This sample has 65,000 or so clones, with approximately 80% found just once. Material for sequencing was peripheral blood. This TCR was sampled from a man between 60 and 70 years old with acute or convalescent COVID-19. The J gene is TRBJ2-5, the V gene TRBV7-3; D unclear. CDR3 protein: CASSSGSQETQYF. The CDR3 DNA is TGTGCCAGCAGCTCAGGATCACAAGAGACCCAGTACTTC.